The rows below give T cell receptor beta chains drawn from one sample of a study of glioma-infiltrating T cells after dendritic cell vaccination. Method: immunoSEQ multiplex PCR; TCRdb's copy keeps in-frame clones and lacks some. Here the sample spans around 97,000 clones, around 81% being singletons. The sequencing used blood, collected before dendritic cell vaccination. All receptors derive from a human donor with glioblastoma. Each CDR3 is given with its conserved first and last residue. D genes are given only for firm matches. Part of the rows lack a size; the others show once, few, many or a class for expanded clones.

clone size,D gene,J gene,V gene,CDR3 DNA,CDR3 protein
NA,NA,TRBJ1-5,TRBV4-2,TGTGCCAGCAGCCAAGCCGGGACACGAAATCAGCCCCAGCATTTT,CASSQAGTRNQPQHF
NA,NA,TRBJ2-7,TRBV9,TGTGCCAGCAGCGCCGGGAGCGGCGACGAGCAGTACTTC,CASSAGSGDEQYF
NA,NA,TRBJ2-6,TRBV5-1,TGCGCCAGCAGCTTGGCCAATCGGGTTAGGGGGGCCAACGTCCTGACTTTC,CASSLANRVRGANVLTF
NA,TRBD1,TRBJ1-1,TRBV19,TGTGCCACTTCCGCGGGGACAGGGGGGACGGCTTTCTTT,CATSAGTGGTAFF
NA,NA,TRBJ2-7,TRBV9,TGTGCCAGCAGCGCTGCATCAGAAAGGCCACTAGGCGAGCAGTACTTC,CASSAASERPLGEQYF
NA,NA,TRBJ1-1,TRBV6-5,TGTGCCAGCAGTTACTCGGGGTCAGAGGGGAACACTGAAGCTTTCTTT,CASSYSGSEGNTEAFF
NA,TRBD1,TRBJ2-2,TRBV10-1,TGCGCCAGCCAGCCGGGATGGACAGGTTCGAACACCGGGGAGCTGTTTTTT,CASQPGWTGSNTGELFF
NA,TRBD1,TRBJ2-7,TRBV10-3,TGTGCCATCAGGGACCCGGGACAGACCTACGAGCAGTACTTC,CAIRDPGQTYEQYF
few,TRBD1,TRBJ1-4,TRBV5-5,TGTGCCAGCAGCAACCAACAGGGGGCTAATGAAAAACTGTTTTTT,CASSNQQGANEKLFF
NA,TRBD2,TRBJ2-3,TRBV7-3,TGTGCCAGCAGCTGGACTAGTACGGATACGCAGTATTTT,CASSWTSTDTQYF
once,NA,TRBJ1-1,TRBV11-3,TGTGCCAGCAGCTTAGGGAGGGCTGAAGCTTTCTTT,CASSLGRAEAFF
NA,NA,TRBJ2-3,TRBV6-1,TGTGCCTCCTCCAGCGATCCCACAGATACGCAGTATTTT,CASSSDPTDTQYF
NA,NA,TRBJ1-3,TRBV2,TGTGCCAGCAGTGTCTTACGGGGGGCTAGCGGAAACACCATATATTTT,CASSVLRGASGNTIYF
NA,TRBD2,TRBJ2-3,TRBV13,TGTGCCAGCAGCTTAGCGGGCGGGGGGGCCCCAGATACGCAGTATTTT,CASSLAGGGAPDTQYF
NA,NA,TRBJ1-1,TRBV30,TGTGCCTGGAGCAAACTAAGGGAAGCTTTCTTT,CAWSKLREAFF
NA,TRBD1,TRBJ1-6,TRBV9,TGTGCCAGCAGCGTATTGGGACAGGGGTTTTCACCCCTCCACTTT,CASSVLGQGFSPLHF
NA,NA,TRBJ1-1,TRBV12-1,TGTGCCAGCATCAGACCAAACAAGACAGGCCGGAACACTGAAGCTTTCTTT,CASIRPNKTGRNTEAFF
few,NA,TRBJ2-5,TRBV29-1,TGCAGCCCCCCCGTGAGGTACCAAGAGACCCAGTACTTC,CSPPVRYQETQYF
NA,TRBD2,TRBJ2-1,TRBV9,TGTGCCAGCAGCGTAGAGGGAGGGTCAAGCTCCTACAATGAGCAGTTCTTC,CASSVEGGSSSYNEQFF
NA,NA,TRBJ1-6,TRBV7-2,TGTGCCAGCAGCCCTTTCAACAGGGTGAAGGATAATTCACCCCTCCACTTT,CASSPFNRVKDNSPLHF
NA,TRBD1,TRBJ1-2,TRBV7-9,TGTGCCAGCAGCACCGGACAGGTACCTGGCTACACCTTC,CASSTGQVPGYTF
NA,NA,TRBJ1-1,TRBV19,TGTGCCAGTAGTACTGCACAGCTGAACACTGAAGCTTTCTTT,CASSTAQLNTEAFF
NA,TRBD1,TRBJ2-5,TRBV7-6,TGTGCCAGCAGGCCAACCGGACAGGGGGCGCGGGAGACCCAGTACTTC,CASRPTGQGARETQYF
NA,NA,TRBJ1-1,TRBV6-1,TGTGCCAGCAGTGAAGCGCGAAGTGAAGCTTTCTTT,CASSEARSEAFF
few,NA,TRBJ1-2,TRBV4-1,TGCGCCAGCAGCCCTCCCCGGGGTGGCTACACCTTC,CASSPPRGGYTF
NA,NA,TRBJ2-3,TRBV4-1,TGCGCCAGCAGCCAAGTTGAGGCGGATACGCAGTATTTT,CASSQVEADTQYF
NA,NA,TRBJ2-7,TRBV10-1,TGCGCCAGCAGTGACAACTCCTACGAGCAGTACTTC,CASSDNSYEQYF
NA,NA,TRBJ1-6,TRBV30,TGTGCCTGGGGACGACAGACTAATTCACCCCTCCACTTT,CAWGRQTNSPLHF
NA,TRBD2,TRBJ2-3,TRBV7-2,TGTGCCAGCAGCTTAGCTGCTAGCGGGAGCGGCACAGATACGCAGTATTTT,CASSLAASGSGTDTQYF
NA,TRBD1,TRBJ2-7,TRBV19,TGTGCCAGTACGCCCGGGACAGGGGCCTACGAGCAGTACTTC,CASTPGTGAYEQYF
NA,TRBD2,TRBJ2-7,TRBV7-2,TGTGCCAGCAGCTTGAGTAGCGGGGACTCCTACGAGCAGTACTTC,CASSLSSGDSYEQYF
NA,TRBD1,TRBJ2-7,TRBV27,TGTGCCAGCAGTCCCGCGACAGGGATCTACGAGCAGTACTTC,CASSPATGIYEQYF